Below are 13 T cell receptor beta chains sequenced from a single sample in a study of shared clonotypes between healthy human individuals (TCRdb year 2020). The library was built by means of the immunoSEQ multiplex PCR assay. TCRdb obtained this table from immuneACCESS and retained in-frame rearrangements with V and J assigned. These tables miss some clones; where compared with another copy, unresolved V genes account for less than half of the shortfall, and the remainder is unexplained. Present in this sample are approximately 480,000 clones, almost 80% of which were seen just once. In total, the top ten clones hold approximately 13% of the sample. The specimen was PBMCs. These receptors came from a woman between 40 and 55 years old in good health. Some clones in this sample may be carry-over from other donors' samples.

V is TRBV5-4 and J is TRBJ2-7, with D tentatively TRBD1 (7 bases). In germline, CDR1 is SGHNT, CDR2 YYREEE (reference sequence). Trimming took 2 bases from V and 2 from J, leaving 14 bases between them. This CDR3 spans 15 amino acids. Written as DNA, the CDR3 is TGTGCCAGCAGCTTTCAGGCAGGGGGGACCTACGAGCAGTACTTC. Protein sequence: CASSFQAGGTYEQYF.

This clone is medium-sized (0.01 to 0.1%) in the sample. The genes are TRBV18 and TRBJ2-7; 9 bases are shared with TRBD2. The V segment lost 3 bases and the J segment 2 bases; nucleotides outside the gene matches: 2. From germline, CDR1 is KGHSH and CDR2 LQKENI. This CDR3 comprises 14 residues. The CDR3, as DNA: TGTGCCAGCTCACCTATAGCGGGAGCCTACGAGCAGTACTTC. It encodes CASSPIAGAYEQYF.

This clone was detected a few times. The chain uses TRBV5-5 and TRBJ2-4; D remains unclear. This CDR3 comprises 16 residues. V lost 2 bases to trimming and J lost 2 bases, with 14 bases between them. The germline CDR1 and CDR2 sequences are SGHKS and YYEKEE (reference sequence). CDR3: CASSFAGSKTKNIQYF. CDR3 nucleotide sequence: TGTGCCAGCAGCTTCGCCGGTTCCAAAACCAAAAACATTCAGTACTTC.

This sequence joins TRBV2 and TRBJ2-1, with 7 positions matching TRBD2. The length of the CDR3 is 13 residues. V shed 7 bases and J 7 bases; nucleotides not matched to a gene: 7. Germline V gene sequence: CDR1 SNHLY, CDR2 FYNNEI. The CDR3 DNA reads as TGTGCCAGCAATGTGGGAGGGTTAAATGAGCAGTTCTTC. Encoded protein: CASNVGGLNEQFF.

Comment on this clone: One junction end does not reproduce the germline sequence, and a read error may be involved. The CDR3 DNA follows: TGTGCCAGCAGCCAGGACAGGGTGGGCGAGCAGTACTTC. Its protein is CASSQDRVGEQYF. The V and J genes are TRBV4-1 and TRBJ2-7; the match to TRBD1 covers 8 bases. Germline assignment: CDR1 MGHRA and CDR2 YSYEKL. This CDR3 comprises 13 residues.

Concerning this clone itself: One end of the junction varies from germline; a read error may be responsible. This chain uses TRBV29-1 with TRBJ2-1; TRBD1 matches 10 bases. Germline V gene sequence: CDR1 SQVTM, CDR2 ANQGSEA. CDR3 length: 15 residues. The CDR3 loop is CSVKERGQGYNEQFF. CDR3 DNA sequence: TGCAGCGTTAAAGAACGGGGACAGGGGTACAATGAGCAGTTCTTC.

This sequence joins TRBV14 and TRBJ1-1; D not certain. The V and J ends lost 2 bases and 0 bases respectively, with 13 bases between them. The CDR3 runs to 16 residues. Germline V gene lookup returns CDR1 SGHDN and CDR2 FVKESK. CDR3 sequence reads: CASSQNPRHLNTEAFF. The DNA of the CDR3 is TGTGCCAGCAGCCAAAATCCTAGACACCTGAACACTGAAGCTTTCTTT.

The chain links TRBV11-3 to TRBJ2-7; 9 nucleotides match TRBD1. Germline loops: CDR1 SGHNT, CDR2 YENEEA. V shed 4 bases and J 3 bases; nucleotides not matched to a gene: 22. CDR3 length: 20 amino acids. The CDR3 sequence is CASSCQTGQGGSGVLYEQYF. The CDR3, as DNA: TGTGCCAGCAGCTGTCAAACGGGACAGGGTGGTAGCGGAGTCCTCTACGAGCAGTACTTC.

This chain links TRBV28 with TRBJ1-4; D gene ambiguous. CDR1 MDHEN and CDR2 SYDVKM come from the germline V gene. V gave up 6 bases and J gave up 6 bases, with 17 bases separating them. This CDR3 has 15 residues. The CDR3 sequence: CASRTGWEGYEKLFF. The DNA for the CDR3 is TGTGCCAGCAGGACCGGCTGGGAGGGATATGAAAAACTGTTTTTT.

The chain uses TRBV6-1 and TRBJ1-2; D is uncertain. Between the trimmed V and J ends, which lost 5 bases and 4 bases, there was a span of 8 bases. Germline lookup yields CDR1 MNHNS and CDR2 SASEGT. The CDR3 extends over 12 amino acids. The CDR3, as DNA: TGTGCCAGCAGTCTGAGGTCCTATGGCTACACCTTC. It encodes CASSLRSYGYTF.

A note on this clone: Just one base apart from a much larger clone, this may be a read error. DNA for the CDR3: TGCAGCGTTGGCGTGGGCGGGAACACTGAAGCTTCCTTT. It is translated as CSVGVGGNTEASF. This sequence joins TRBV29-1 and TRBJ1-1; no firm D call. The CDR3 is made up of 13 amino acids. Germline assignment: CDR1 SQVTM and CDR2 ANQGSEA.

CDR3 protein: CASSPRTSISYEQYF. In nucleotides, the CDR3 is TGTGCCAGCTCACCGCGGACTAGCATTTCCTACGAGCAGTACTTC. This chain uses TRBV18 with TRBJ2-7, with 8 bases fitting TRBD2. CDR3 length equals 15 residues. V lost 3 bases, J lost 1 base, and 5 bases stayed unmatched. Germline CDR1 KGHSH, CDR2 LQKENI. Combining the CDR3 with reference TRBV18 and TRBJ2-7 gives the whole variable domain NAGVMQNPRHLVRRRGQEARLRCSPMKGHSHVYWYRQLPEEGLKFMVYLQKENIIDESGMPKERFSAEFPKEGPSILRIQQVVRGDSAAYFCASSPRTSISYEQYFGPGTRLTVT.

Ten or more counts support this clone. The V and J genes are TRBV4-3 and TRBJ2-2, with D perhaps being TRBD1 or TRBD2 (5 bases each). V was cut by 2 bases and J by 3 bases, with 10 bases left in between. The V gene's germline CDR1 is LGHNA and CDR2 YSLEER. CDR3 length: 15 amino acids. The DNA of the CDR3 is TGCGCCAGCAGCCAAAGCCGGGGCCACACCGGGGAGCTGTTTTTT. Translated, it gives CASSQSRGHTGELFF.